This entry features one TCR beta chain sequence. Its cognate antigen is unknown. Libraries were prepared by immunoSEQ multiplex PCR; TCRdb keeps only in-frame clonotypes and omits some of them. The sample has 65,000 or so clones, roughly nine tenths seen once. Germline lookup yields CDR1 SQVTM and CDR2 ANQGSEA. The CDR3 length is 11 residues. Time point described: after dendritic cell vaccination, including at tumor progression/relapse. The data belong to a study of glioma-infiltrating T cells after dendritic cell vaccination. Study-wide context: Three intradermal dendritic cell vaccine injections were given every two weeks. Study results and caveats: Higher TCR clonality did not directly relate to longer survival.

The receptor comes from a human donor with glioblastoma. This sample comprised blood, obtained after dendritic cell vaccination. The rearrangement uses TRBV29-1 and TRBJ2-3; TRBD2 aligns across 7 bases. CDR3 coding DNA: TGCACCGCGGGGGGCACAGATACGCAGTATTTT. Encoded protein: CTAGGTDTQYF.